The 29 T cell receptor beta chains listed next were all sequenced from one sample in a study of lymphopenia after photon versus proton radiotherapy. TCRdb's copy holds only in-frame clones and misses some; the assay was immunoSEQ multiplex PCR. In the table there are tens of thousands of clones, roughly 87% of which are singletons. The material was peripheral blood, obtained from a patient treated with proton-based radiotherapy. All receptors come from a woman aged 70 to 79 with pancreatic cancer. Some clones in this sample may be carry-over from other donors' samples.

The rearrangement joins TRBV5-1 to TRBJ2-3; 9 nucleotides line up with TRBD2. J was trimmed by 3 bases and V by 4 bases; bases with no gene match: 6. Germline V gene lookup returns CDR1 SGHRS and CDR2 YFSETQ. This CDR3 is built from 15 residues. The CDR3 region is CASSVDSGSTDTQYF. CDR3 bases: TGCGCCAGCAGCGTAGATAGCGGGAGTACAGATACGCAGTATTTT.

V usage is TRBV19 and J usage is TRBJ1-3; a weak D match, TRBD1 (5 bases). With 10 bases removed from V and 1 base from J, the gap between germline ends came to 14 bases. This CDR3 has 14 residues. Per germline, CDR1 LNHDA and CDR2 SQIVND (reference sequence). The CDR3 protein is CATWDGSSGNTIYF. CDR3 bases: TGTGCCACCTGGGACGGGAGTTCTGGAAACACCATATATTTT.

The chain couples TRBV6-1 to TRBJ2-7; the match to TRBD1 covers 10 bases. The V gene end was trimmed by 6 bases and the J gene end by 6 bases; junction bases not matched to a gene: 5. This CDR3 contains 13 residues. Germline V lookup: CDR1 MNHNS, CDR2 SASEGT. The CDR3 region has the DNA TGTGCCAGCAGAAGACAGGGGGCGGGCGAGCAGTACTTC. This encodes CASRRQGAGEQYF.

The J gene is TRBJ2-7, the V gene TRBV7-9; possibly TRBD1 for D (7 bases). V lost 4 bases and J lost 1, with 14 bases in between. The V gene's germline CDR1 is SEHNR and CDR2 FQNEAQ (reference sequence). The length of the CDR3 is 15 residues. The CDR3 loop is CASSSRGDRSYEQYF. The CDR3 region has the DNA TGTGCCAGCAGCTCCAGGGGGGATCGATCCTACGAGCAGTACTTC.

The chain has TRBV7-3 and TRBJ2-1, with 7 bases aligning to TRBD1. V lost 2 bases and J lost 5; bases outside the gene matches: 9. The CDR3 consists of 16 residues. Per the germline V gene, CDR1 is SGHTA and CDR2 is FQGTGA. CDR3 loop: CASSLGTGDTNNEQFF. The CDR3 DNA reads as TGTGCCAGCAGCTTAGGCACAGGGGATACGAACAATGAGCAGTTCTTC.

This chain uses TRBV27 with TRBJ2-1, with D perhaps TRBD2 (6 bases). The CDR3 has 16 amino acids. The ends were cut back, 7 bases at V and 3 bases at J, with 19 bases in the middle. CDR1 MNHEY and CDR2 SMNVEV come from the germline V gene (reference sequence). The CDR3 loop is CASTSLGGALYNEQFF. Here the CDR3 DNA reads TGTGCCAGCACTTCCCTCGGAGGGGCGCTCTACAATGAGCAGTTCTTC.

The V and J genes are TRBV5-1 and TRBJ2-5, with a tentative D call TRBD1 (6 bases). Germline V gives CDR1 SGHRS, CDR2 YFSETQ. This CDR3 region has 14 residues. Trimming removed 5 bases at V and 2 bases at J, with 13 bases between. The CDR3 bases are TGCGCCAGCAGACGTGGACAGAATCAAGAGACCCAGTACTTC. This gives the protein CASRRGQNQETQYF.

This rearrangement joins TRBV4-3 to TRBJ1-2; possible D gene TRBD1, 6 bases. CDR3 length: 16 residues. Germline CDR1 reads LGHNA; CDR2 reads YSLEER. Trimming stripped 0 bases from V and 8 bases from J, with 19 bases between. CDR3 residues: CASSQDLGAGVEGYTF. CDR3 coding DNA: TGCGCCAGCAGCCAAGATCTAGGGGCAGGGGTCGAAGGCTACACCTTC.

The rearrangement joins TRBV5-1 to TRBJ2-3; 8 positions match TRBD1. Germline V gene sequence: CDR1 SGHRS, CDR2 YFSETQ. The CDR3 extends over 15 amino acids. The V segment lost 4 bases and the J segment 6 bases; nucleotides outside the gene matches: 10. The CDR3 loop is CASSDRQGTSDTQYF. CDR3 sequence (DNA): TGCGCCAGCAGCGATAGACAGGGGACGTCGGATACGCAGTATTTT.

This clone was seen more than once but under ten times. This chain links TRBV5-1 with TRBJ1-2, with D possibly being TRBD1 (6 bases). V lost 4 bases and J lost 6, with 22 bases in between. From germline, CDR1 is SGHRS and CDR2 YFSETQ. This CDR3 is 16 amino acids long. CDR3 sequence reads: CASSETDSLNSNGYTF. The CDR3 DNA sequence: TGCGCCAGCAGCGAAACGGACAGCTTAAACTCAAATGGCTACACCTTC.

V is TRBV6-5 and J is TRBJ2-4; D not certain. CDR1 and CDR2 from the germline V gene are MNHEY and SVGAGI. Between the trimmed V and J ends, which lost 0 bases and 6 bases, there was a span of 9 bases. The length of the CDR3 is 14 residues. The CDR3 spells CASSYSIRTNIQYF. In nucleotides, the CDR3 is TGTGCCAGCAGTTACTCGATCCGTACAAACATTCAGTACTTC.

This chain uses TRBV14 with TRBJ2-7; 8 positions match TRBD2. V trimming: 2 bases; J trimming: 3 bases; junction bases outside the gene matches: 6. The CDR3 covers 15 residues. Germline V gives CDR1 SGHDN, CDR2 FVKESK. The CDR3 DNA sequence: TGTGCCAGCAGCCAAACCCGGGGGGGAAGCTACGAGCAGTACTTC. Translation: CASSQTRGGSYEQYF.

The CDR3 reads CASSLFSGTSGRNEQFF. The CDR3 DNA is TGTGCCAGCAGCTTATTTTCCGGGACTAGCGGGAGGAATGAGCAGTTCTTC. The V call is TRBV7-9, the J call TRBJ2-1; TRBD2 matches at 15 bases. Germline V gene lookup returns CDR1 SEHNR and CDR2 FQNEAQ (reference sequence). The CDR3 runs to 17 residues. The V and J ends lost 2 bases and 7 bases, in that order; junction bases with no gene match: 6.

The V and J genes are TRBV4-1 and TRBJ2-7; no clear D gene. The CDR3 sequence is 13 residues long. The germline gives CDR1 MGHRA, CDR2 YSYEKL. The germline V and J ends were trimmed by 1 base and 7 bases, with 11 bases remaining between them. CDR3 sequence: CASSQGTASEQYF. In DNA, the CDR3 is TGCGCCAGCAGCCAAGGGACGGCGTCTGAGCAGTACTTC.

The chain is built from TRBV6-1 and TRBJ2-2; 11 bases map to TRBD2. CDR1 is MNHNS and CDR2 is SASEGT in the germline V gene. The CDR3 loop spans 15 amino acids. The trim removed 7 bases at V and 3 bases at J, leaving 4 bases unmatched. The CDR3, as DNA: TGTGCCAGCAAAGAACTAGCGGGAGACACCGGGGAGCTGTTTTTT. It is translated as CASKELAGDTGELFF.

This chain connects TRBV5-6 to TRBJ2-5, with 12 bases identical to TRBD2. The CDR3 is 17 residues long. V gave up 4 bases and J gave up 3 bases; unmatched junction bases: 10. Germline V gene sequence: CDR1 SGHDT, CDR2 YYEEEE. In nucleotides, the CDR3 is TGTGCCAGCAGCCATCGGACTAGCGGGAATACGAAAGAGACCCAGTACTTC. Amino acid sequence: CASSHRTSGNTKETQYF.

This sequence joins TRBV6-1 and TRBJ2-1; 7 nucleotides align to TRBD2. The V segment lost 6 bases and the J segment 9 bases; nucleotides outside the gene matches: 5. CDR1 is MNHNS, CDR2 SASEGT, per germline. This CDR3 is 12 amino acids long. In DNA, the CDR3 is TGTGCCAGCAGGGGAGGGCCAGGTGAGCAGTTCTTC. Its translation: CASRGGPGEQFF.

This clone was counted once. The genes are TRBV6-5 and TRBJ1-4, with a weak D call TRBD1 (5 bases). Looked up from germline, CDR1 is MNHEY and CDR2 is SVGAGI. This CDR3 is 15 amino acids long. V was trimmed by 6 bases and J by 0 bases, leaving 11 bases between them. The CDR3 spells CASRLGGATNEKLFF. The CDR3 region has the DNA TGTGCCAGCAGGCTGGGGGGGGCAACTAATGAAAAACTGTTTTTT.

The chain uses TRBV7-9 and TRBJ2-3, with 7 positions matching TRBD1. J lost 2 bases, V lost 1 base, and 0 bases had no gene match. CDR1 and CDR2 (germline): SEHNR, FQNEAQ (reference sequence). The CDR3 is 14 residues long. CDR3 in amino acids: CASSLEGATDTQYF. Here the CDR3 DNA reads TGTGCCAGCAGCTTAGAGGGGGCCACAGATACGCAGTATTTT.

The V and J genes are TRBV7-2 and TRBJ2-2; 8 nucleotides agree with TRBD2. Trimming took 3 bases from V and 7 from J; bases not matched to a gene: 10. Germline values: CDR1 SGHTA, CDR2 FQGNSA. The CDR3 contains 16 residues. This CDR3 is CASSLTSGSGGGELFF. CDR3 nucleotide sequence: TGTGCCAGCAGCTTGACCAGCGGGAGCGGTGGCGGGGAGCTGTTTTTT.

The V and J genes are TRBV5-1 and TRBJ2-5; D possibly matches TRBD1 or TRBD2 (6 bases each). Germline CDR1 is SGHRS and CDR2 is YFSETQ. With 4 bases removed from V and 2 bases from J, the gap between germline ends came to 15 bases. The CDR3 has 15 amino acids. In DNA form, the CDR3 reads TGCGCCAGCAGCATATCCCAGGGGACTCAAGAGACCCAGTACTTC. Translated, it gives CASSISQGTQETQYF.

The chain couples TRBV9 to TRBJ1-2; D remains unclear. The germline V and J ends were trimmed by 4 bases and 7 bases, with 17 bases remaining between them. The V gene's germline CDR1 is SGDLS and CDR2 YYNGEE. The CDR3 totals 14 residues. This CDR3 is CASSPLAGSSGYTF. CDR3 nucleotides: TGTGCCAGCAGCCCCCTAGCGGGGAGTAGTGGCTACACCTTC.

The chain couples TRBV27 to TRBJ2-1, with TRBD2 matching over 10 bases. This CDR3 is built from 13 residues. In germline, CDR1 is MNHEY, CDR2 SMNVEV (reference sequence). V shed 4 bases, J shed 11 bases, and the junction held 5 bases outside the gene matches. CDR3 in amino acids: CASSSSTSGKQFF. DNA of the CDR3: TGTGCCAGCAGTTCCAGTACTAGCGGGAAGCAGTTCTTC.

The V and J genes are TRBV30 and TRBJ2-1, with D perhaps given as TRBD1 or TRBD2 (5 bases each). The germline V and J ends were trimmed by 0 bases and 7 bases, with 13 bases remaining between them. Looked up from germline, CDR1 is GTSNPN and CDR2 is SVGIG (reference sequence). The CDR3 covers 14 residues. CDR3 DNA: TGTGCCTGGAGTGTCTTTGGGGGAGCAAATGAGCAGTTCTTC. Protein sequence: CAWSVFGGANEQFF.

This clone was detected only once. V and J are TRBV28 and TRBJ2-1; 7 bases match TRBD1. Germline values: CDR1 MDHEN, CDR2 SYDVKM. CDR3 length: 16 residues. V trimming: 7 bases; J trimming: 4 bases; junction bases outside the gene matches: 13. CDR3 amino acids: CASKGGRGLVYNEQFF. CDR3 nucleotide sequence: TGTGCCAGCAAAGGGGGCCGAGGATTGGTATACAATGAGCAGTTCTTC.

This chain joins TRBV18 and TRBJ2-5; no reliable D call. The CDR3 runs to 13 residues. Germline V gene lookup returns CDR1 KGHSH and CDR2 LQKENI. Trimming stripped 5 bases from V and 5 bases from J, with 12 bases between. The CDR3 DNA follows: TGTGCCAGCTCATACAGAGGTCAGGAGACCCAGTACTTC. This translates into CASSYRGQETQYF.

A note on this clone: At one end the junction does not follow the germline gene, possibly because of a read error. CDR3 sequence reads: CSVFYLARF. The CDR3 DNA reads as TGCAGCGTTTTTTACCTGGCACGCTTC. This sequence joins TRBV29-1 and TRBJ1-2; D not certain. The CDR3 runs 9 residues. The germline V gene encodes CDR1 SQVTM and CDR2 ANQGSEA.

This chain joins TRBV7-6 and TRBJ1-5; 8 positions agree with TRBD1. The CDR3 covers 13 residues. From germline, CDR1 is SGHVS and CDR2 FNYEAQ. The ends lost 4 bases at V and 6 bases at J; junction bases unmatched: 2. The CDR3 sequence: CASSSGGPQPQHF. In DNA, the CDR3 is TGTGCCAGCAGCTCAGGGGGCCCTCAGCCCCAGCATTTT.

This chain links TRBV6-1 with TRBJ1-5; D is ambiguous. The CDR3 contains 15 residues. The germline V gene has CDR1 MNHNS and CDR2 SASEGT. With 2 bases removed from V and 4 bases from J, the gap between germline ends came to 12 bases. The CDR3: CASSESTLGNQPQHF. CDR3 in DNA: TGTGCCAGCAGTGAATCAACACTCGGAAATCAGCCCCAGCATTTT.